This TCR beta chain stems from a study of blood T cells in healthy people across ages. PCR was performed a second time for about 7 to 11 cycles using a sample-barcoded 5' primer and a J-beta primer mix. All cDNA molecules were each tagged by a template-switch adaptor with 12 random nucleotides. TCRdb passed the 5' RACE reads through MiXCR, listing each CDR3 protein once. The sample contains about 1.5 million distinct CDR3 sequences, roughly 43% of which appear only once. The extraction recovered at least 5.5 micrograms of total RNA per sample. CDR3 size: 15 residues. The receptor was derived from a young woman in good health. The specimen sequenced was blood. The rearrangement links TRBV21-1 to TRBJ2-3. TRBV21-1 is classified as a pseudogene. This CDR3 reads CASSKVPSRTDTQYF. The CDR3 coding sequence is TGTGCCAGCAGCAAAGTACCATCCCGCACAGATACGCAGTATTTT.